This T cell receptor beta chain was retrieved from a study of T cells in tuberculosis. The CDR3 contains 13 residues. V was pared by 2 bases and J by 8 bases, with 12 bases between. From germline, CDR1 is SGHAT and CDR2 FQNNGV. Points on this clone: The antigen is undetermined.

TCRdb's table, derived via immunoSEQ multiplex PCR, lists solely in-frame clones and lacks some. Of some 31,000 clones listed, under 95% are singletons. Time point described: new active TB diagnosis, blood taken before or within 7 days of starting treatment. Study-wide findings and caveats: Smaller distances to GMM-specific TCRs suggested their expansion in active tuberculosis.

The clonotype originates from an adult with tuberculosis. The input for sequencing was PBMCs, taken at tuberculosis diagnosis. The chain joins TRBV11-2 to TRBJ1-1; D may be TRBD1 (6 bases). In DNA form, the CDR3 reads TGTGCCAGCAGCTTATCCCTAGGGGGAGAAGCTTTCTTT. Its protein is CASSLSLGGEAFF.